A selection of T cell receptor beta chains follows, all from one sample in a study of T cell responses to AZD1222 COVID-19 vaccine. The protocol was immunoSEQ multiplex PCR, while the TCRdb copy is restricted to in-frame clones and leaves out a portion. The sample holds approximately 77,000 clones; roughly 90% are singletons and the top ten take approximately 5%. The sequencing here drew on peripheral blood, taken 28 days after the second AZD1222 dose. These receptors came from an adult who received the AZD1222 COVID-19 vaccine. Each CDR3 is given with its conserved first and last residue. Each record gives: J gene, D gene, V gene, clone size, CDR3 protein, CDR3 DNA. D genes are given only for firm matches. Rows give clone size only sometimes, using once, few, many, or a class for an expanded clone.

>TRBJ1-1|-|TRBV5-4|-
CASSKTWVNTEAFF
TGTGCCAGCAGTAAAACGTGGGTAAACACTGAAGCTTTCTTT
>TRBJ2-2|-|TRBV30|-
CASSLRVTGELFF
TGTGCCTCCTCACTACGGGTCACCGGGGAGCTGTTTTTT
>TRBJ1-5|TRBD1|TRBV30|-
CAWRTQGVGQPQHF
TGTGCCTGGAGAACCCAGGGGGTGGGTCAGCCCCAGCATTTT
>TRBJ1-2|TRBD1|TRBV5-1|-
CASSLAGTGGGYTF
TGCGCCAGCAGCTTGGCCGGTACAGGGGGAGGCTACACCTTC
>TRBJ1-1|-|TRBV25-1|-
CASSDPGPRNTEAFF
TGTGCCAGCAGTGATCCGGGACCGCGGAACACTGAAGCTTTCTTT
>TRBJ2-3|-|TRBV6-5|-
CASTPPGRPDTQYF
TGTGCCAGCACCCCACCCGGCAGGCCAGATACGCAGTATTTT
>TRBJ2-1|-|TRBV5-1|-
CASSWAATVNDEQFF
TGCGCCAGCAGCTGGGCGGCGACTGTGAATGATGAGCAGTTCTTC
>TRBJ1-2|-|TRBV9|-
CASNPRAAANYGYTF
TGTGCCAGCAACCCCCGGGCCGCAGCTAACTATGGCTACACCTTC
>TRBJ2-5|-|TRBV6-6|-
CASSRGEGETQYF
TGTGCCAGCAGTCGAGGAGAAGGAGAGACCCAGTACTTC
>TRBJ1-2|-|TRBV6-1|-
CASSESENYGYTF
TGTGCCAGCAGTGAATCTGAGAACTATGGCTACACCTTC
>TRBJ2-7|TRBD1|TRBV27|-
CASSPRTGNGYEQYF
TGTGCCAGCAGTCCCCGGACAGGTAACGGTTACGAGCAGTACTTC
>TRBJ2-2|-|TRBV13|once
CASSSHRLTGTGELFF
TGTGCCAGCAGCTCGCACCGCCTCACTGGCACCGGGGAGCTGTTTTTT
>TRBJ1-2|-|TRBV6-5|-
CASSPQRASVYGYTF
TGTGCCAGCAGTCCTCAGAGGGCCAGCGTCTATGGCTACACCTTC
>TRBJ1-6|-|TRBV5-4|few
CASSFFPPRTENSPLHF
TGTGCCAGCAGCTTTTTCCCCCCCAGGACAGAGAATTCACCCCTCCACTTT
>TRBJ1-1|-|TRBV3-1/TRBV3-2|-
CASSQVSNTEAFF
TGTGCCAGCAGCCAAGTCTCGAACACTGAAGCTTTCTTT
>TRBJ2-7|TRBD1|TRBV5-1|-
CASSLGHAQGYEQYF
TGCGCCAGCAGCTTGGGTCACGCACAGGGGTACGAGCAGTACTTC